This T cell receptor (beta chain) was profiled in a study of blood T cell repertoires in COVID-19. Study at large: The United States, Italy and Spain were the sources of the acute and convalescent COVID-19 samples. PBMCs, B-cell-depleted T cells, or T cells provided the cDNA or gDNA that made up the material.

Remarks on this clone: Other DNA variants within this sample encode the same CDR3.

Original analysis: For nucleated cells, counts were estimated from reference gene primer amplification. Assay used: immunoSEQ multiplex PCR; TCRdb lists only in-frame clones, some missing. V, J and clone size derive from that table, while D and trimming were established from the DNA sequence. The repertoire has 200,000 to 300,000 clones, 80% to 85% of them found once; the top ten carry 4% to 4.5%. The source material was peripheral blood. The receptor's source is a man in his sixties with acute or convalescent COVID-19.

The CDR3: CASSRGGAGNTIYF. The CDR3 DNA sequence: TGTGCCAGCAGCAGGGGAGGCGCTGGAAACACCATATATTTT. The chain carries TRBV7-2 and TRBJ1-3; TRBD1 is a possible D gene (5 bases). V lost 5 bases, J lost 2 bases, and 10 bases lay in between. The length of the CDR3 is 14 residues. Germline CDR1 and CDR2: SGHTA and FQGNSA. The variable domain in full, with the rest retrieved from reference TRBV7-2 and TRBJ1-3, is GAGVSQSPSNKVTEKGKDVELRCDPISGHTALYWYRQSLGQGLEFLIYFQGNSAPDKSGLPSDRFSAERTGGSVSTLTIQRTQQEDSAVYLCASSRGGAGNTIYFGEGSWLTVV.